This TCR beta chain was documented in a study of blood T cell repertoires in COVID-19. The table came from immunoSEQ multiplex PCR; TCRdb's copy has only in-frame clones and leaves some out. The sample carries 100,000 to 150,000 clones, less than 85% recorded once. Trimming shortened V by 1 base and J by 8 bases, and 11 bases separated the two germline ends. CDR3 length equals 14 residues. CDR1 and CDR2 (germline): SGHVS, FNYEAQ. The chain joins TRBV7-6 to TRBJ1-4; D is unclear. This TCR was recovered from a woman older than 75 with acute or convalescent COVID-19. Sequenced sample: peripheral blood. The CDR3 spells CASSLGQTTEKLFF. CDR3 sequence (DNA): TGTGCCAGCAGCTTAGGGCAGACAACAGAAAAACTGTTTTTT.